The source of this T cell receptor beta chain is a study of Ad26.COV2.S vaccination and SARS-CoV-2 variants. Germline loops: CDR1 LGHNA, CDR2 YSLEER. This CDR3 contains 13 residues. Between the trimmed V and J ends, which lost 1 base and 13 bases, there was a span of 16 bases. TCRdb keeps only in-frame clones here, not all; method: immunoSEQ multiplex PCR. There are roughly 250,000 clones in the sample; around 88% occur only once, and roughly 3% lies in the top ten. This sample's treatment: 15 to 20 received Ad26.COV2.S at low or high dose, single or two shots; roughly five received placebo; per-sample allocation not given. Material that was analyzed had been drawn on day 63 after the first vaccine or placebo injection. At a Boston site, the person donating was an adult of 18-55 years.

The sequenced sample was peripheral blood, obtained in a trial of Ad26.COV2.S vaccine versus placebo. V is TRBV4-3 and J is TRBJ1-2, with D maybe TRBD1 (6 bases). The origin of this receptor is a person between 18 and 65 years old who received the Ad26.COV2.S COVID-19 vaccine or a placebo. The CDR3: CASSQVPGGAATF. The CDR3 region has the DNA TGCGCCAGCAGCCAAGTTCCCGGGGGCGCAGCCACCTTC.